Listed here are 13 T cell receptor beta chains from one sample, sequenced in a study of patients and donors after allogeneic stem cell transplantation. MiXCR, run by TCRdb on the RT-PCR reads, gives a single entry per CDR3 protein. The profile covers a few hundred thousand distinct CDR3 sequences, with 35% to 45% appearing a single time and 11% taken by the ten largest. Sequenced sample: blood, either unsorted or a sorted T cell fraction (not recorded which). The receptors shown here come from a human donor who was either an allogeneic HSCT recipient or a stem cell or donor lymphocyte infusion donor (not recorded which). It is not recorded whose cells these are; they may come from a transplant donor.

The CDR3 nucleotides read TGTGCCAGCAGCTTAGCCCAGGGCAGCACTGAAGCTTTCTTT. Amino acids: CASSLAQGSTEAFF. The rearrangement uses TRBV5-6 and TRBJ1-1; D possibly corresponds to TRBD1 (5 bases). CDR1 SGHDT and CDR2 YYEEEE come from the germline V gene. CDR3 length equals 14 residues. The V and J ends lost 2 bases and 4 bases respectively, with 12 bases between them.

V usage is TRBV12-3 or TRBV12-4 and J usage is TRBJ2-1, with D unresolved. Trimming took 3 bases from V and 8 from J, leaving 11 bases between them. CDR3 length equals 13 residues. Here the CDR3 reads CASSFGPVDEQFF. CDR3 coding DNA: TGTGCCAGCAGTTTTGGGCCGGTGGATGAGCAGTTCTTC.

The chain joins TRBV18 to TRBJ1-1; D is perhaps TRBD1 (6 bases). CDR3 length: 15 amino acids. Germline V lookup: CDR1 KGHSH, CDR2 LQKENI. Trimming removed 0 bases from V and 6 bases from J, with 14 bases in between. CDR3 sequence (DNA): TGTGCCAGCTCACCACCGAATCAGGGGATCCCTGAAGCTTTCTTT. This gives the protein CASSPPNQGIPEAFF.

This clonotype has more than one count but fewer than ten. The CDR3: CASSPGQGLNTEAFF. The CDR3 DNA reads as TGCGCCAGCAGCCCTGGACAGGGACTGAACACTGAAGCTTTCTTT. V and J are TRBV5-1 and TRBJ1-1; 8 positions agree with TRBD1. The V segment lost 4 bases and the J segment 0 bases; nucleotides outside the gene matches: 5. The germline V gene encodes CDR1 SGHRS and CDR2 YFSETQ. The CDR3 extends over 15 amino acids.

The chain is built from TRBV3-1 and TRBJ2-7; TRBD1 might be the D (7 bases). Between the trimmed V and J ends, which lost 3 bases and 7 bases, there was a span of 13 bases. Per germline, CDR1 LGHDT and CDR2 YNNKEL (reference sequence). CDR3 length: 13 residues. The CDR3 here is CASSQEGAKEQYF. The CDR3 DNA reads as TGTGCCAGCAGCCAGGAGGGGGCGAAAGAGCAGTACTTC.

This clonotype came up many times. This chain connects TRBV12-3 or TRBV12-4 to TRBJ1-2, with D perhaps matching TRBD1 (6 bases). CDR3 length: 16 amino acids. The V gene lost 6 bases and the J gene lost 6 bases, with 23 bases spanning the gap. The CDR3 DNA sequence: TGTGCCAGCAGCCCCTCCAATACAGGGATTGGCCATGGCTACACCTTC. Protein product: CASSPSNTGIGHGYTF.

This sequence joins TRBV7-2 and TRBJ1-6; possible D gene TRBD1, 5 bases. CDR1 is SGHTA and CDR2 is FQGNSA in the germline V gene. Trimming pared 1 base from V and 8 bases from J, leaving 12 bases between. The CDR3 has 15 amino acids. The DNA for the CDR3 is TGTGCCAGCAGCTTAGTGTCGGGGACCTATTCACCCCTCCACTTT. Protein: CASSLVSGTYSPLHF. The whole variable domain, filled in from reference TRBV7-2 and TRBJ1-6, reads GAGVSQSPSNKVTEKGKDVELRCDPISGHTALYWYRQSLGQGLEFLIYFQGNSAPDKSGLPSDRFSAERTGGSVSTLTIQRTQQEDSAVYLCASSLVSGTYSPLHFGNGTRLTVT.

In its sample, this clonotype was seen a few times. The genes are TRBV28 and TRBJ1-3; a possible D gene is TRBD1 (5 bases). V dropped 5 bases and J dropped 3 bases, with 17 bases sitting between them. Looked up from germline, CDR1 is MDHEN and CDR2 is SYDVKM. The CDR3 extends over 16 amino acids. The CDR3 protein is CASSLTPGGHGNTIYF. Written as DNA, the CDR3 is TGTGCCAGCAGTCTAACCCCGGGGGGTCATGGAAACACCATATATTTT.

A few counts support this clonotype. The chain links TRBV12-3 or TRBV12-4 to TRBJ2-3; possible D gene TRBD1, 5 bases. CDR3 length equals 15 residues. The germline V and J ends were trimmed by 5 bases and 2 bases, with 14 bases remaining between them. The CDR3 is CASSPYDRLTDTQYF. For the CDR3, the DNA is TGTGCCAGCAGTCCCTACGACAGACTCACAGATACGCAGTATTTT.

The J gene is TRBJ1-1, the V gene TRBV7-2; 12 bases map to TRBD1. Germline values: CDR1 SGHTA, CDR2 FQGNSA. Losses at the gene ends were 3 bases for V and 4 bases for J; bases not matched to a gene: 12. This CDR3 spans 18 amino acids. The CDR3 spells CASSFRPGQGARGTEAFF. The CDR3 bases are TGTGCCAGCAGCTTTCGCCCGGGACAGGGGGCGCGAGGCACTGAAGCTTTCTTT.

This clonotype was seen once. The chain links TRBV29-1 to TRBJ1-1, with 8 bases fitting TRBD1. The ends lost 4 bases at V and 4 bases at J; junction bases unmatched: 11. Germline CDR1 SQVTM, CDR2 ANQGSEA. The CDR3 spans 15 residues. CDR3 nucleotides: TGCAGCGTTGGTAATGCCAGGGGGCAGGGCACTGAAGCTTTCTTT. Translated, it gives CSVGNARGQGTEAFF.

Written as DNA, the CDR3 is TGTGCCAGCAGTGATCGGGACCCCTCTGGAAACACCATATATTTT. Its translation: CASSDRDPSGNTIYF. The rearrangement joins TRBV2 to TRBJ1-3, with a possible D match to TRBD1 (5 bases). The CDR3 contains 15 residues. Germline assignment: CDR1 SNHLY and CDR2 FYNNEI. Trimming left V 3 bases short and J 0 bases short, with 9 bases between. Based on the CDR3 plus reference TRBV2 and TRBJ1-3, the full variable domain is EPEVTQTPSHQVTQMGQEVILRCVPISNHLYFYWYRQILGQKVEFLVSFYNNEISEKSEIFDDQFSVERPDGSNFTLKIRSTKLEDSAMYFCASSDRDPSGNTIYFGEGSWLTVV.

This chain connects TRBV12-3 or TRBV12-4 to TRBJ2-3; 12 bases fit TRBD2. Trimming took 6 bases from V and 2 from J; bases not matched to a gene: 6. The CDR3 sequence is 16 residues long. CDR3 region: CASRTGLAGTTDTQYF. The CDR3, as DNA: TGTGCCAGCAGAACCGGACTAGCGGGGACCACAGATACGCAGTATTTT.